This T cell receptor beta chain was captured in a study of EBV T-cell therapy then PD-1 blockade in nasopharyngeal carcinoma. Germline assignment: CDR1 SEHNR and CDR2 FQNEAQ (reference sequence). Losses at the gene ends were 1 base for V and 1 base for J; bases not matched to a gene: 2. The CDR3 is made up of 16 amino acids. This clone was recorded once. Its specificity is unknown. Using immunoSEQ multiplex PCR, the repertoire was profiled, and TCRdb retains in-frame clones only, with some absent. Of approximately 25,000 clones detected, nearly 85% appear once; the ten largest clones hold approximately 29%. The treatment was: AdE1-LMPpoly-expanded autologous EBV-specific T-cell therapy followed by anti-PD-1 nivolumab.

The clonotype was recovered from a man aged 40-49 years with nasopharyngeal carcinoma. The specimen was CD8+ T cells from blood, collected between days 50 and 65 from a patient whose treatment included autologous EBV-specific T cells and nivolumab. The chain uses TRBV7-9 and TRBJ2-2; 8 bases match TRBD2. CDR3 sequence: CASSLGSGGNTGELFF. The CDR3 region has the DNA TGTGCCAGCAGCTTAGGGAGCGGGGGGAACACCGGGGAGCTGTTTTTT.